This section outlines one T cell receptor beta chain sequence together with its context. Its cognate antigen is unknown. Sample time point: baseline, week 1 (first vaccination visit). Treatment meaning: pre-vaccination baseline after standard-of-care therapy. New WHO grade 3 or 4 astrocytomas that were IDH1-mutant and ATRX-lost had been found in donors. Produced via immunoSEQ multiplex PCR; TCRdb's table is partial and in-frame only. The sample contains tens of thousands of clones, 80% to 90% of which appear only once. The source of the sample is a study of a mutant IDH1 vaccine in newly diagnosed glioma. At the level of the study: Pretreatment consisted of radiotherapy, temozolomide, or both, with most receiving both.

The study, taken as a whole, reports: Apparently unrelated to pseudoprogression were changes in the top peripheral T cell clonotypes. Immune responses arising from the vaccine appeared in approximately 93% of patients.

CDR1 is SGHAT and CDR2 is FQNNGV in the germline V gene. Trimming cost V 8 bases and J 5 bases, with 19 bases left between them. There are 16 residues in the CDR3. The TCR originated in a woman aged 18-30 years with glioma. Some clones in this sample may be carry-over from other donors' samples. The source was peripheral blood mononuclear cells (PBMCs), collected from a glioma patient treated with radiotherapy, temozolomide or both. The J gene is TRBJ1-6, the V gene TRBV11-2; no definite D call. CDR3 sequence reads: CASAGRFRRHNSPLHF. The DNA for the CDR3 is TGTGCCAGCGCCGGGCGCTTCCGGAGACATAATTCACCCCTCCACTTT.